The clone carrying this TCR beta chain was seen once. Antigen: not known. Primers for the PCR totalled 60 Vbeta and 13 Jbeta. Repertoires were generated with immunoSEQ multiplex PCR, while TCRdb's copy carries only in-frame clones and drops some. The sample holds about 140,000 clones, approximately 80% seen once. The sample comes from a study of cytomegalovirus exposure and HLA in healthy donors. Study-wide results and caveats: Testing in vitro showed a few CMV-associated chains specific for CMV antigens. The investigators catalogued 164 TCR beta chains as cytomegalovirus-associated.

CDR3 length equals 17 residues. Germline CDR1 is MGHRA and CDR2 is YSYEKL. The junction had 9 bases not matched to a gene; V was cut back by 0 bases and J by 5 bases. The rearrangement links TRBV4-1 to TRBJ2-3; 9 nucleotides match TRBD2. This sequence originates from a man between 35 and 55 years old in good health and CMV-seropositive. The sample consisted of PBMCs. CDR3 region: CASSQDQAGGPGDTQYF. The DNA of the CDR3 is TGCGCCAGCAGCCAAGATCAGGCGGGGGGGCCCGGAGATACGCAGTATTTT.